This TCR beta chain stems from a study of OX40 agonist ivuxolimab in advanced cancers. Study at large: Every 2 weeks, ivuxolimab was infused into the patients intravenously at between 0.01 and 10 mg/kg. Partial responses were recorded for three patients, including one with hepatocellular carcinoma and two with cutaneous melanoma. Those treated in dose escalation had hepatocellular carcinoma, melanoma, renal cell cancer or head and neck cancer. Study-level findings and limits: On average, CD8+ T cells showed a greater number of expanded clones than CD4+.

In the case of this clone: Its antigen is undetermined.

Some clones are missing from TCRdb's copy, which holds only in-frame ones; the method was immunoSEQ multiplex PCR. The sample carries approximately 86,000 clones, 80% to 95% recorded once. The material was CD4+ or CD8+ T cells sorted from blood, obtained in a trial of the OX40 agonist ivuxolimab. This sequence was found in an adult with an advanced solid tumor such as melanoma, head and neck, liver or kidney cancer.

The CDR3 coding sequence is TGCGCCAGCAGCCAACTCCTACAGGGATACACCATATATTTT. This translates into CASSQLLQGYTIYF. This chain joins TRBV4-3 and TRBJ1-3, with a possible D match to TRBD1 (6 bases). The germline gives CDR1 LGHNA, CDR2 YSLEER. The CDR3 is made up of 14 amino acids. V lost 2 bases and J lost 8, with 13 bases in between.